The 31 T cell receptor beta chains below all came from one sample that was sequenced in a study of regulatory T cells in long-lasting Graves disease. Time point reported: persistent/refractory GD, antithyroid drugs over 5 years with positive TRAb. The TCR library was made from RNA that had been extracted from PBMCs in TRIzol. CDR3-region Arm-PCR and iRepertoire HTBI primers produced the TCR beta libraries. MiXCR, run by TCRdb on the multiplex PCR reads, gives a single entry per CDR3 protein. The sample carries 400,000 to 450,000 distinct CDR3 sequences, about 25% recorded once. Sequences were derived from peripheral blood mononuclear cells (PBMCs), sampled when the disease was refractory, from a patient treated with antithyroid drugs. These receptor sequences come from a female donor with Graves disease.

The chain combines TRBV5-1 with TRBJ2-7, with D uncertain. This CDR3 spans 13 amino acids. Deletions cut 7 bases from V and 1 base from J, with 12 bases between. Germline assignment: CDR1 SGHRS and CDR2 YFSETQ. CDR3 nucleotide sequence: TGCGCCAGCGGAAGCGTTGAATCCTACGAGCAGTACTTC. Amino acids: CASGSVESYEQYF. Filled out from reference TRBV5-1 and TRBJ2-7, the complete variable domain reads KAGVTQTPRYLIKTRGQQVTLSCSPISGHRSVSWYQQTPGQGLQFLFEYFSETQRNKGNFPGRFSGRQFSNSRSEMNVSTLELGDSALYLCASGSVESYEQYFGPGTRLTVT.

This clonotype was seen more than once but under ten times. J is TRBJ2-1 and V is TRBV2, with D perhaps TRBD1 (6 bases). Looked up from germline, CDR1 is SNHLY and CDR2 is FYNNEI. The CDR3 has 13 amino acids. Trimming removed 6 bases at V and 8 bases at J, with 14 bases between. The CDR3 bases are TGTGCCAGCAGACCAGACAGGTTCGATGAGCAGTTCTTC. It codes for CASRPDRFDEQFF.

This chain connects TRBV9 to TRBJ2-2; no firm D call. The germline V gene encodes CDR1 SGDLS and CDR2 YYNGEE. V gave up 4 bases and J gave up 1 base, with 11 bases separating them. The CDR3 extends over 15 amino acids. In nucleotides, the CDR3 is TGTGCCAGCAGCTTCTCAGGACGGAACACCGGGGAGCTGTTTTTT. The encoded protein is CASSFSGRNTGELFF.

This clonotype was recorded at least ten times. The gene calls are TRBV28 and TRBJ1-2; the match to TRBD1 covers 9 bases. Losses at the gene ends were 4 bases for V and 9 bases for J; bases not matched to a gene: 9. This CDR3 spans 14 amino acids. CDR1 and CDR2 from the germline V gene are MDHEN and SYDVKM. The CDR3 bases are TGTGCCAGCAGTTCTCTACAGGGGGCAAATAGCTACACCTTC. Translated: CASSSLQGANSYTF.

This clonotype was seen a single time. One end of the junction varies from germline; a read error may be responsible. The rearrangement links TRBV29-1 to TRBJ1-1; D uncertain. This CDR3 contains 11 residues. Per germline, CDR1 SQVTM and CDR2 ANQGSEA. CDR3 residues: CSGEDPRRAFF. Here the CDR3 DNA reads TGCAGCGGTGAAGACCCTCGTCGAGCTTTCTTT.

This clonotype was found a few times. V gene TRBV12-3 or TRBV12-4 combines with J gene TRBJ2-7; 9 nucleotides line up with TRBD1. V dropped 2 bases and J dropped 6; count of bases not matched to a gene: 8. The CDR3 has 15 amino acids. CDR3 bases: TGTGCCAGCAGTTTATTGATACAGGGGGCGTCCGAGCAGTACTTC. Translation gives CASSLLIQGASEQYF.

This clonotype came up once. CDR3 region: CASSLAASGHRELFF. Here the CDR3 DNA reads TGTGCCAGCAGCTTAGCGGCTAGCGGGCATAGGGAGCTGTTTTTT. J is TRBJ2-2 and V is TRBV7-2; TRBD2 aligns across 8 bases. With 0 bases clipped from V and 9 bases from J, the junction kept 6 bases outside the gene matches. Per germline, CDR1 SGHTA and CDR2 FQGNSA. The CDR3 is made up of 15 amino acids. Complete variable domain (other parts from reference TRBV7-2 and TRBJ2-2): GAGVSQSPSNKVTEKGKDVELRCDPISGHTALYWYRQSLGQGLEFLIYFQGNSAPDKSGLPSDRFSAERTGGSVSTLTIQRTQQEDSAVYLCASSLAASGHRELFFGEGSRLTVL.

Many counts were recorded for this clonotype. This sequence joins TRBV7-2 and TRBJ1-1; 8 nucleotides agree with TRBD1. After removal of 1 base from V and 10 bases from J, the junction contained 11 bases not matched to a gene. The CDR3 loop spans 15 amino acids. Looked up from germline, CDR1 is SGHTA and CDR2 is FQGNSA. Here the CDR3 reads CASSLEGQGSGLAFF. CDR3 nucleotides: TGTGCCAGCAGCTTAGAAGGACAGGGTTCTGGTTTAGCTTTCTTT.

Many counts were recorded for this clonotype. The V and J genes are TRBV29-1 and TRBJ2-5; D is possibly TRBD1 (6 bases). Germline CDR1 reads SQVTM; CDR2 reads ANQGSEA. The CDR3 is 16 residues long. Trimming stripped 1 base from V and 4 bases from J, with 19 bases between. The CDR3 coding sequence is TGCAGCGTTGAAGGAGACGGGACATCCCTGGGAGAGACCCAGTACTTC. Protein sequence: CSVEGDGTSLGETQYF. The variable domain in full, with the rest retrieved from reference TRBV29-1 and TRBJ2-5, is SAVISQKPSRDICQRGTSLTIQCQVDSQVTMMFWYRQQPGQSLTLIATANQGSEATYESGFVIDKFPISRPNLTFSTLTVSNMSPEDSSIYLCSVEGDGTSLGETQYFGPGTRLLVL.

A few counts support this clonotype. The chain joins TRBV30 to TRBJ1-1; no definite D call. Germline V CDR1 and CDR2: GTSNPN, SVGIG (reference sequence). Between the trimmed V and J ends, which lost 2 bases and 0 bases, there was a span of 13 bases. The CDR3 runs 15 residues. The CDR3 coding sequence is TGTGCCTGGAGTAGGGAAGAGTGGATGAACACTGAAGCTTTCTTT. Protein product: CAWSREEWMNTEAFF.

V usage is TRBV5-1 and J usage is TRBJ2-1; 13 bases are a match to TRBD2. The CDR3 is 16 residues long. Germline trimming cut 0 bases from V and 9 bases from J; bases unmatched to any gene: 6. Germline V gene lookup returns CDR1 SGHRS and CDR2 YFSETQ. The CDR3 bases are TGCGCCAGCAGCTTGGGGACTAGCGGGAGATATGGTGAGCAGTTCTTC. Translating gives CASSLGTSGRYGEQFF.

The gene calls are TRBV20-1 and TRBJ2-7; the match to TRBD2 covers 7 bases. The germline V gene encodes CDR1 DFQATT and CDR2 SNEGSKA (reference sequence). This CDR3 has 16 residues. The junction had 14 bases not matched to a gene; V was cut back by 3 bases and J by 3 bases. The CDR3, as DNA: TGCAGTGCTAGGGACCTAACTAGCGAGATTCTCTACGAGCAGTACTTC. It yields the protein CSARDLTSEILYEQYF.

In this sample, this clonotype turned up many times. The V call is TRBV6-1, the J call TRBJ1-1, with 7 bases lining up with TRBD1. The J segment lost 1 base and the V segment lost 4 bases, leaving 3 bases of the junction unmatched. Germline CDR1 MNHNS, CDR2 SASEGT. The CDR3 extends over 14 amino acids. The DNA of the CDR3 is TGTGCCAGCAGTGGACAGGGAGGGAACACTGAAGCTTTCTTT. Amino acids: CASSGQGGNTEAFF.

On this clonotype: At one of its ends the junction is not consistent with the germline gene, which may arise from a read error. The J gene is TRBJ2-7, the V gene TRBV2, with D hard to call. CDR1 and CDR2 from the germline V gene are SNHLY and FYNNEI. The CDR3 runs 11 residues. The CDR3 DNA is TGTGCCAGCAGTGAAACCTACGAGCGGTACTTC. Amino acid sequence: CASSETYERYF.

This clonotype was observed a few times. The chain is built from TRBV20-1 and TRBJ1-1; D unclear. CDR1 and CDR2 (germline): DFQATT, SNEGSKA (reference sequence). Trimming removed 4 bases from V and 6 bases from J, with 15 bases in between. This CDR3 contains 13 residues. CDR3 residues: CSANRQPAAEAFF. CDR3 sequence (DNA): TGCAGTGCTAACCGGCAGCCGGCCGCTGAAGCTTTCTTT.

This clonotype has a handful of counts. The genes are TRBV10-2 and TRBJ1-5, with 9 bases fitting TRBD1. In germline, CDR1 is WSHSY, CDR2 SAAADI. The CDR3 runs to 16 residues. With 4 bases clipped from V and 2 bases from J, the junction kept 6 bases outside the gene matches. CDR3 region: CASSGYRGRGNQPQHF. The CDR3, as DNA: TGCGCCAGCAGTGGTTACAGGGGGCGCGGCAATCAGCCCCAGCATTTT.

This clonotype occurred many times. This chain connects TRBV15 to TRBJ2-7; perhaps TRBD1 as D (6 bases). Trimming removed 4 bases from V and 5 bases from J, with 9 bases in between. Germline CDR1 and CDR2: LNHNV and YYDKDF (reference sequence). The CDR3 has 12 amino acids. The CDR3 reads CATSIAGDEQYF. The CDR3 bases are TGTGCCACCAGCATTGCAGGGGACGAGCAGTACTTC.

This clonotype turned up a few times. The chain has TRBV4-3 and TRBJ2-7; 12 nucleotides agree with TRBD2. Germline lookup yields CDR1 LGHNA and CDR2 YSLEER. This CDR3 has 15 residues. With 4 bases clipped from V and 5 bases from J, the junction kept 6 bases outside the gene matches. The CDR3 protein is CASSRGLAGYHEQYF. The CDR3 nucleotides read TGCGCCAGCAGCCGCGGACTAGCGGGATACCACGAGCAGTACTTC.

This clonotype was detected many times. J is TRBJ1-5 and V is TRBV12-3 or TRBV12-4; TRBD1 agrees at 10 bases. The CDR3 is 17 residues long. With V trimmed by 4 bases and J by 5 bases, 11 bases remained unmatched. CDR3 in DNA: TGTGCCAGCAGTTCTGGGACAGGGGTTGTCGTAGATCAGCCCCAGCATTTT. Translating it yields CASSSGTGVVVDQPQHF.

The rearrangement joins TRBV7-2 to TRBJ2-6, with 7 bases that match TRBD1. The CDR3 is 19 amino acids. The germline V gene has CDR1 SGHTA and CDR2 FQGNSA. Trimming cost V 3 bases and J 4 bases; bases outside gene matches: 15. This CDR3 is CASSFHPWDSLTGANVLTF. CDR3 DNA: TGTGCCAGCAGCTTTCATCCCTGGGACAGCCTAACGGGGGCCAACGTCCTGACTTTC.

This clonotype was seen ten or more times. The CDR3 sequence is CASSESQGNYGYTF. CDR3 nucleotides: TGTGCCAGCAGTGAAAGTCAGGGTAACTATGGCTACACCTTC. The V and J genes are TRBV2 and TRBJ1-2; the D gene is possibly TRBD1 (5 bases). Germline V lookup: CDR1 SNHLY, CDR2 FYNNEI. Trimming removed 2 bases from V and 1 base from J, with 8 bases in between. There are 14 residues in the CDR3. Based on the CDR3 plus reference TRBV2 and TRBJ1-2, the full variable domain is EPEVTQTPSHQVTQMGQEVILRCVPISNHLYFYWYRQILGQKVEFLVSFYNNEISEKSEIFDDQFSVERPDGSNFTLKIRSTKLEDSAMYFCASSESQGNYGYTFGSGTRLTVV.

In its sample, this clonotype was seen many times. The V and J genes are TRBV6-1 and TRBJ2-2; TRBD2 aligns across 8 bases. J was trimmed by 3 bases and V by 9 bases; bases with no gene match: 3. CDR1 and CDR2 from the germline V gene are MNHNS and SASEGT. This CDR3 is built from 13 residues. As DNA, the CDR3 is TGTGCCAGTGGACTAGCTGACACCGGGGAGCTGTTTTTT. Protein sequence: CASGLADTGELFF.

This sequence joins TRBV24-1 and TRBJ1-2, with 7 nucleotides matching TRBD1. Germline V gene lookup returns CDR1 KGHDR and CDR2 SFDVKD. V lost 2 bases, J lost 9 bases, and 2 bases stayed unmatched. The CDR3 loop spans 12 amino acids. CDR3 sequence: CATSDSDRSYTF. The DNA of the CDR3 is TGTGCCACCAGTGATTCGGACAGGAGCTACACCTTC.

This clonotype occurred a few times. The chain joins TRBV20-1 to TRBJ2-7; 13 bases agree with TRBD2. The CDR3 length is 15 residues. The germline V gene encodes CDR1 DFQATT and CDR2 SNEGSKA (reference sequence). V was clipped by 4 bases and J by 2 bases; unmatched bases: 5. CDR3 in amino acids: CSANSGTSGAYEQYF. For the CDR3, the DNA is TGCAGTGCTAACTCCGGGACTAGCGGGGCCTACGAGCAGTACTTC.

This clonotype occurred many times. CDR3 DNA: TGTGCCAGCGGCGGGTACTCCTACGAGCAGTACTTC. This sequence encodes CASGGYSYEQYF. The chain links TRBV6-1 to TRBJ2-7, with a tentative D call TRBD2 (5 bases). CDR3 size: 12 residues. Germline V gives CDR1 MNHNS, CDR2 SASEGT. The V end was cut by 8 bases, the J end by 0 bases, with 8 bases between.

This clonotype was detected a few times. This chain joins TRBV30 and TRBJ1-2, with D tentatively TRBD1 (5 bases). CDR3 length equals 11 residues. V was shortened by 8 bases and J by 6 bases, with 13 bases between the two germline ends. CDR1 and CDR2 (germline): GTSNPN, SVGIG (reference sequence). The DNA of the CDR3 is TGTGCCCGTTCGAGGGGAGATGGCTACACCTTC. Its protein is CARSRGDGYTF.

This clonotype was detected only a few times. The rearrangement links TRBV7-9 to TRBJ2-2, with 7 bases matching TRBD2. The CDR3 spans 13 residues. The germline V gene encodes CDR1 SEHNR and CDR2 FQNEAQ (reference sequence). Trimming cost V 3 bases and J 6 bases; bases outside gene matches: 1. The CDR3: CASSFTSAGELFF. The CDR3, as DNA: TGTGCCAGCAGCTTCACTAGCGCCGGGGAGCTGTTTTTT.

This clonotype was seen at least ten times. The J gene is TRBJ1-6, the V gene TRBV2; 7 bases match TRBD1. The J segment lost 7 bases and the V segment lost 6 bases, leaving 3 bases of the junction unmatched. The CDR3 extends over 13 amino acids. Germline CDR1 is SNHLY and CDR2 is FYNNEI. CDR3 amino acids: CASRGRGNSPLHF. CDR3 nucleotide sequence: TGTGCCAGCAGAGGCAGGGGGAATTCACCCCTCCACTTT. The whole variable domain, remainder taken from reference TRBV2 and TRBJ1-6, is EPEVTQTPSHQVTQMGQEVILRCVPISNHLYFYWYRQILGQKVEFLVSFYNNEISEKSEIFDDQFSVERPDGSNFTLKIRSTKLEDSAMYFCASRGRGNSPLHFGNGTRLTVT.

This clonotype was seen more than once but under ten times. CDR3 protein: CASSIEDRVASPLHF. The CDR3 DNA reads TGTGCCAGTAGTATAGAAGACAGGGTCGCTTCACCCCTCCACTTT. This sequence joins TRBV19 and TRBJ1-6; the match to TRBD1 covers 7 bases. The CDR3 runs to 15 residues. The V and J ends lost 0 bases and 9 bases, in that order; junction bases with no gene match: 5. Germline V gives CDR1 LNHDA, CDR2 SQIVND (reference sequence).

This clonotype has more than one count but fewer than ten. The chain recombines TRBV6-2 or TRBV6-3 with TRBJ2-5; TRBD1 is a possible D gene (5 bases). V was cut by 2 bases and J by 5 bases, with 18 bases left in between. From germline, CDR1 is MNHEY and CDR2 SVGEGT. The CDR3 contains 16 residues. The CDR3 DNA is TGTGCCAGCAGTTACCTTGGGGCAGTAAATGGGGAGACCCAGTACTTC. It codes for CASSYLGAVNGETQYF.

The rearrangement links TRBV5-1 to TRBJ1-2, with 8 nucleotides matching TRBD1. The germline CDR1 and CDR2 sequences are SGHRS and YFSETQ. Unmatched junction bases numbered 6, after V lost 2 bases and J lost 6 bases. The CDR3 is 14 residues long. CDR3 sequence (DNA): TGCGCCAGCAGCTTATCAGGGGGCGAGGATGGCTACACCTTC. It codes for CASSLSGGEDGYTF.